Reported below is one TCR beta chain. The antigen is undetermined. MiXCR, applied by TCRdb to the multiplex PCR reads, yields one record per CDR3 protein. The sample contains 120,000 to 150,000 distinct CDR3 sequences, roughly 33% of which appear only once. The germline CDR1 and CDR2 sequences are SQVTM and ANQGSEA. The V gene end was trimmed by 1 base and the J gene end by 5 bases; junction bases not matched to a gene: 16. The CDR3 runs 17 residues. Samples came from axillary lymph nodes draining the breast cancer. This entry belongs to a study of breast tumors, draining lymph nodes, adjacent tissues. Findings and caveats of the study: Tumor TCR diversity was below lymph nodes but above nontumor tissue.

This sequence was found in a female donor with breast cancer. Some clones in this sample may be carry-over from other donors' samples. The chain couples TRBV29-1 to TRBJ1-1; 7 bases line up with TRBD1. Sequenced sample: axillary lymph node tissue. The CDR3, as DNA: TGCAGCGTTGAAGGGCGAAGGGGGCCCCGGGGGGTGACTGAAGCTTTCTTT. As protein: CSVEGRRGPRGVTEAFF. The full variable domain, completed using reference TRBV29-1 and TRBJ1-1, is SAVISQKPSRDICQRGTSLTIQCQVDSQVTMMFWYRQQPGQSLTLIATANQGSEATYESGFVIDKFPISRPNLTFSTLTVSNMSPEDSSIYLCSVEGRRGPRGVTEAFFGQGTRLTVV.